This T cell receptor beta chain was sequenced for a study of control samples from healthy donors and cancer patients. Germline V lookup: CDR1 MNHEY, CDR2 SVGAGI. The V and J ends lost 6 bases and 13 bases respectively, with 21 bases between them. The CDR3 is made up of 13 amino acids. Assay: immunoSEQ multiplex PCR; the TCRdb copy retains only in-frame clones and omits some. The top ten clones hold 1.5% to 2% of a sample with 25,000 to 35,000 clones, around 87% of them seen once. The TCR comes from a woman aged 40 to 49 with lung cancer. The specimen sequenced was PBMCs. The V and J genes are TRBV6-5 and TRBJ1-2, with D hard to call. This CDR3 reads CASRPSSLLLCTF. As DNA, the CDR3 is TGTGCCAGCAGACCCTCCTCATTATTACTTTGCACCTTC.